This T cell receptor beta chain was obtained from a study of a mutant IDH1 vaccine in newly diagnosed glioma. Study as a whole: Sex among treated patients split about 60% male, about 40% female; mean age was about 40 years. Points from the study as a whole: Altogether, roughly 93% of patients exhibited vaccine-induced immune responses. Variations in leading peripheral T cell clonotypes appeared to have no connection with pseudoprogression.

Profiling relied on immunoSEQ multiplex PCR, and the TCRdb table lists in-frame clones only, not all of them. The data show tens of thousands of clones, 93% seen once. Noted time point: baseline, week 1 (first vaccination visit). Treatment in this sample: pre-vaccination baseline after standard-of-care therapy. New WHO grade 3 or 4 astrocytomas that were IDH1-mutant and ATRX-lost occurred in the donors. Worth noting for this clone: Its matching antigen is unknown.

CDR3 length: 14 amino acids. Trimming took 6 bases from V and 3 from J; bases not matched to a gene: 6. The germline gives CDR1 MNHEY, CDR2 SVGAGI. This sequence was found in a man aged 35 to 55 with glioma. The rearrangement links TRBV6-5 to TRBJ1-2, with 8 nucleotides matching TRBD1. The sample here was PBMCs, taken from a glioma patient treated with radiotherapy, temozolomide or both. DNA of the CDR3: TGTGCCAGCAGCCCCGACAGGGGCTACTATGGCTACACCTTC. Protein: CASSPDRGYYGYTF.